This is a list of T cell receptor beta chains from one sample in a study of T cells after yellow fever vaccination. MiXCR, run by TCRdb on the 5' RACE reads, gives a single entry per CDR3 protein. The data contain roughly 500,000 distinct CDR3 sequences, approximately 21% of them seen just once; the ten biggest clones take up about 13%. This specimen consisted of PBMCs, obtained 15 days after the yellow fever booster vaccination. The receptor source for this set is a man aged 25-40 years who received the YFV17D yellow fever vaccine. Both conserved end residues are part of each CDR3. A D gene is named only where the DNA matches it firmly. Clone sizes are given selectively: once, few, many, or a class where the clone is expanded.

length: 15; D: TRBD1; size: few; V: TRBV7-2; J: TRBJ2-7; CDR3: CASSLAPGQGAEQYF; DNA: TGTGCCAGCAGCTTAGCGCCAGGGCAGGGGGCCGAGCAGTACTTC
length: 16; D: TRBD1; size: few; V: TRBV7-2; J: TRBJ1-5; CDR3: CASSSSPSGGRQPQHF; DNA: TGTGCCAGCAGCTCATCCCCGTCAGGGGGCCGTCAGCCCCAGCATTTT
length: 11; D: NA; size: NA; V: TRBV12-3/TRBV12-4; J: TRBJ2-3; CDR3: CASTSVGTQYF; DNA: TGTGCCAGCACCAGCGTTGGTACGCAGTATTTT
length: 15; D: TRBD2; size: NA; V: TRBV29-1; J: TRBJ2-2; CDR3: CSAGRTSGNNGELFF; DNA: TGCAGCGCCGGGCGGACTAGCGGGAATAACGGGGAGCTGTTTTTT
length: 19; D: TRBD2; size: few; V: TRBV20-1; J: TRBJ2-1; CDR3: CSARDRGLATNSSYNEQFF; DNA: TGCAGTGCTAGAGATCGGGGACTAGCGACGAACAGCTCCTACAATGAGCAGTTCTTC
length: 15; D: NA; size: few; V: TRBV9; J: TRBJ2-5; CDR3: CASSVGPDREETQYF; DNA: TGTGCCAGCAGCGTAGGGCCGGACAGAGAAGAGACCCAGTACTTC
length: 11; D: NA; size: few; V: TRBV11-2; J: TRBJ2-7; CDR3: CASSSPLEQYF; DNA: TGTGCCAGCAGCTCCCCCTTGGAGCAGTACTTC
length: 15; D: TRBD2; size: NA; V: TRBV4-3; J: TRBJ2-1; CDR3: CASSRTGLGNNEQFF; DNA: TGCGCCAGCAGCCGAACGGGACTAGGTAACAATGAGCAGTTCTTC
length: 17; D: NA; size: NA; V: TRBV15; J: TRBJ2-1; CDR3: CATSRDSSSTGAIRQFF; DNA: TGTGCCACCAGCAGAGATTCCTCGTCTACAGGAGCCATCAGGCAGTTCTTC
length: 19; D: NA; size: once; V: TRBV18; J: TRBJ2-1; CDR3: CASSPPGGSREENPNEQFF; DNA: TGTGCCAGCTCACCACCCGGGGGAAGTAGAGAGGAAAACCCGAATGAGCAGTTCTTC
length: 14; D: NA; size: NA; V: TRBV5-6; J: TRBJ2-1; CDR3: CASSFGTSYNEQFF; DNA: TGTGCCAGCAGCTTCGGGACTTCTTACAATGAGCAGTTCTTC
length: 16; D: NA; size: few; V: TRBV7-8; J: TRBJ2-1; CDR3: CASSLPSGRGGNEQFF; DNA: TGTGCCAGCAGCCTCCCCTCGGGACGGGGCGGCAATGAGCAGTTCTTC
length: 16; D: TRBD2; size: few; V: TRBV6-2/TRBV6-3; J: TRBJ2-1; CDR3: CASSNSKGLGTSEQFF; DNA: TGTGCCAGCAGTAACTCGAAGGGACTAGGTACCAGTGAGCAGTTCTTC
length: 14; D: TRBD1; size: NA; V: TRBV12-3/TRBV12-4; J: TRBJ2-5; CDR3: CASRKTGGQETQYF; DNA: TGTGCCAGCAGGAAAACAGGGGGCCAGGAGACCCAGTACTTC
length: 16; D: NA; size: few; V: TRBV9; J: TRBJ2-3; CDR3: CASSVGERSSTDTQYF; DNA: TGTGCCAGCAGCGTAGGCGAGCGGTCTAGCACAGATACGCAGTATTTT
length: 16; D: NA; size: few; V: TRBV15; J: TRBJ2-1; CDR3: CATSGFEGSSYNEQFF; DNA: TGTGCCACCAGCGGCTTCGAGGGAAGCTCCTACAATGAGCAGTTCTTC
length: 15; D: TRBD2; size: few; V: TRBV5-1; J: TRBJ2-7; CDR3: CASSLNGRAPYEQYF; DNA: TGCGCCAGCAGCTTGAACGGGAGGGCCCCCTACGAGCAGTACTTC
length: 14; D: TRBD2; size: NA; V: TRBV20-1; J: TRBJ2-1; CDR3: CSARSLAGDNEQFF; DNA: TGCAGTGCTAGATCGCTAGCGGGAGACAATGAGCAGTTCTTC
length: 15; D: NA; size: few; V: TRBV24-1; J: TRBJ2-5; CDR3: CATSDPRGRGETQYF; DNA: TGTGCCACCAGTGATCCTCGGGGCAGGGGAGAGACCCAGTACTTC
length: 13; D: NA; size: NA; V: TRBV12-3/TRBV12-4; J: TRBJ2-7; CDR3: CASSLWRDGEQYF; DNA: TGTGCCAGCAGTCTGTGGAGGGACGGGGAGCAGTACTTC
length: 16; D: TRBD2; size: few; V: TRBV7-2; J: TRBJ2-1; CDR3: CASSPGGGGGYNEQFF; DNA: TGTGCCAGCAGCCCCGGCGGGGGGGGAGGCTACAATGAGCAGTTCTTC
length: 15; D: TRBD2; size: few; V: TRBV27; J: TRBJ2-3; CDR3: CASSLSAGGADTQYF; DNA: TGTGCCAGCAGTTTATCAGCGGGGGGGGCGGATACGCAGTATTTT
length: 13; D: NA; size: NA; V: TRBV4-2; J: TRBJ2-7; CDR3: CASRPKDSDEQYF; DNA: TGTGCCAGCAGGCCCAAAGACAGTGACGAGCAGTACTTC
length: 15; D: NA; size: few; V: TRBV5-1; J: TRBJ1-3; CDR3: CASRIDRNSGNTIYF; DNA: TGCGCCAGCAGGATCGACAGAAACTCTGGAAACACCATATATTTT
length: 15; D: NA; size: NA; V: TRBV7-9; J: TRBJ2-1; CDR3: CASSPLGTGYNEQFF; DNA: TGTGCCAGCTCCCCCCTCGGGACTGGCTACAATGAGCAGTTCTTC
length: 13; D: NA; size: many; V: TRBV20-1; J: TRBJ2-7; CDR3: CSAQLLRSYEQYF; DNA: TGCAGTGCTCAACTCCTACGAAGCTACGAGCAGTACTTC
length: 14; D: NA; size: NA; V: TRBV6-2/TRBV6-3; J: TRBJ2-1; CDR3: CASSTWDIRQEQFF; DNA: TGTGCCAGCAGCACTTGGGACATCCGGCAGGAGCAGTTCTTC
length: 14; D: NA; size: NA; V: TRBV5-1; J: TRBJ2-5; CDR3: CASSWGAVQETQYF; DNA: TGCGCCAGCAGCTGGGGGGCGGTTCAAGAGACCCAGTACTTC
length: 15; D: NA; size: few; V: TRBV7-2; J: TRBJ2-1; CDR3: CASSLRGGAYNEQFF; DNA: TGTGCCAGCAGCTTAAGGGGAGGCGCCTACAATGAGCAGTTCTTC
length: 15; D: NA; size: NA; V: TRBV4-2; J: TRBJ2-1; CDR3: CASSQPGADRGEEIF; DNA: TGTGCCAGCAGCCAACCTGGGGCGGACCGAGGGGAGGAGATCTTC
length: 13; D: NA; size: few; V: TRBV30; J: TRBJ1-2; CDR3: CAWSAGSNYGYTF; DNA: TGTGCCTGGAGCGCGGGATCTAACTATGGCTACACCTTC
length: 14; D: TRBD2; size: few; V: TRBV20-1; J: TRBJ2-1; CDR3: CSASSGSRNNEQFF; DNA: TGCAGTGCTTCTAGCGGGAGCAGAAACAATGAGCAGTTCTTC
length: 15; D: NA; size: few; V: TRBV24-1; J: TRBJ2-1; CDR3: CATSDFRESYNEQFF; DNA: TGTGCCACCAGTGATTTCCGAGAATCCTACAATGAGCAGTTCTTC
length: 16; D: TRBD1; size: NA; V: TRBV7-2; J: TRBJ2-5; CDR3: CASSLRDRGLRETQYF; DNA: TGTGCCAGCAGCCTCCGGGACAGGGGGCTGCGAGAGACCCAGTACTTC
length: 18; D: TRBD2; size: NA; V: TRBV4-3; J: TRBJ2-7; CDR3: CASSQDSPSGSNPYEQYF; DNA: TGCGCCAGCAGCCAAGATTCCCCTAGCGGGTCGAATCCCTACGAGCAGTACTTC
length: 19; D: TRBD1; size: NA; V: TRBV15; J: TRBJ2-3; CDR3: CATSRDAFGTGGNTDTQYF; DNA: TGTGCCACCAGCAGAGATGCGTTCGGGACAGGGGGTAACACAGATACGCAGTATTTT
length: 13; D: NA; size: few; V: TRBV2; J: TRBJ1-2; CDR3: CASSARGDYGYTF; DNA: TGTGCCAGCAGTGCTCGGGGGGATTATGGCTACACCTTC
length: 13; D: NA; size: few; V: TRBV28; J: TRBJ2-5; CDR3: CASSSTEEETQYF; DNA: TGTGCCAGCAGTTCTACAGAAGAAGAGACCCAGTACTTC
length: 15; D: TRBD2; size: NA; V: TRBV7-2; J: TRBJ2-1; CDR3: CASSLASGAHNEQFF; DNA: TGTGCCAGCAGCTTGGCTAGCGGGGCGCACAATGAGCAGTTCTTC
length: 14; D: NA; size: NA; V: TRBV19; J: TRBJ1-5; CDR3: CASNRGWGNQPQHF; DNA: TGTGCCAGTAACAGAGGATGGGGGAATCAGCCCCAGCATTTT
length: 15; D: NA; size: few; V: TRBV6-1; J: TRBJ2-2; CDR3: CASSPFDRNTGELFF; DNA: TGTGCCAGCAGTCCCTTTGACAGGAACACCGGGGAGCTGTTTTTT
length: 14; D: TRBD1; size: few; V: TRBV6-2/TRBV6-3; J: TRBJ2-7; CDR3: CASSYLRGSYEQYF; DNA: TGTGCCAGCAGTTACCTCAGGGGGTCCTACGAGCAGTACTTC
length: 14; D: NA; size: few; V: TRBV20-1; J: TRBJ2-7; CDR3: CSASPRTDSYEQYF; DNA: TGCAGTGCTAGTCCGCGGACAGACTCCTACGAGCAGTACTTC
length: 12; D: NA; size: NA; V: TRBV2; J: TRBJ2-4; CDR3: CASSETQGIQYF; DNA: TGTGCCAGCAGTGAAACCCAGGGCATTCAGTACTTC
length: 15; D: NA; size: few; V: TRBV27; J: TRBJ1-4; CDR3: CASSAGVTTNEKLFF; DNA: TGTGCCAGCAGTGCCGGTGTGACAACTAATGAAAAACTGTTTTTT
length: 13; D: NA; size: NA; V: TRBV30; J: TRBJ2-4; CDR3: CALAELAKNIQYF; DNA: TGTGCCTTGGCCGAACTAGCCAAAAACATTCAGTACTTC
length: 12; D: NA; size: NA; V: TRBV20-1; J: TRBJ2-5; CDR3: CSARQFQETQYF; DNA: TGCAGTGCTCGACAGTTCCAAGAGACCCAGTACTTC
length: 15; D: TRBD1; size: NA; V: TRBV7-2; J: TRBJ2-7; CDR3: CASSLAPGTANEQYF; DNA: TGTGCCAGCAGCCTCGCCCCCGGGACAGCTAACGAGCAGTACTTC
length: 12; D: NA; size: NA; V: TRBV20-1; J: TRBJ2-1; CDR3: CSAREETSEQFF; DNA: TGCAGTGCTAGGGAGGAGACCTCCGAGCAGTTCTTC
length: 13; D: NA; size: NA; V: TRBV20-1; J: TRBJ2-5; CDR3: CSAAIGTQETQYF; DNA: TGCAGTGCTGCCATAGGGACCCAAGAGACCCAGTACTTC
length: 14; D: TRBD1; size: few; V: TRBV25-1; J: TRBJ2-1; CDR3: CASSPRDRANEQFF; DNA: TGTGCCAGCAGTCCCCGGGACAGGGCGAATGAGCAGTTCTTC
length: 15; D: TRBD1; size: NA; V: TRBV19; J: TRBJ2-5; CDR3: CASTSGQGGQETQYF; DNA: TGTGCCAGTACCTCCGGACAGGGTGGACAAGAGACCCAGTACTTC
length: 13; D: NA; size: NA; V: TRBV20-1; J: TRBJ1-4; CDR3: CSAGDGAVRKLFF; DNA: TGCAGTGCCGGGGACGGGGCGGTGCGGAAACTGTTTTTT
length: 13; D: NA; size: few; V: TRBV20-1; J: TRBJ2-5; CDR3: CSAQPGNQETQYF; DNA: TGCAGTGCCCAGCCAGGAAACCAAGAGACCCAGTACTTC
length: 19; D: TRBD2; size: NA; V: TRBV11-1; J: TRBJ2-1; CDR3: CAGLALLAGGSSSYNEQFF; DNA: TGTGCCGGGTTGGCCCTACTAGCGGGAGGCTCAAGCTCCTACAATGAGCAGTTCTTC
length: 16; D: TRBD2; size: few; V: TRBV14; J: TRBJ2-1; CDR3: CASSQGGLASSNEQFF; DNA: TGTGCCAGCAGCCAAGGGGGACTAGCAAGTAGCAATGAGCAGTTCTTC